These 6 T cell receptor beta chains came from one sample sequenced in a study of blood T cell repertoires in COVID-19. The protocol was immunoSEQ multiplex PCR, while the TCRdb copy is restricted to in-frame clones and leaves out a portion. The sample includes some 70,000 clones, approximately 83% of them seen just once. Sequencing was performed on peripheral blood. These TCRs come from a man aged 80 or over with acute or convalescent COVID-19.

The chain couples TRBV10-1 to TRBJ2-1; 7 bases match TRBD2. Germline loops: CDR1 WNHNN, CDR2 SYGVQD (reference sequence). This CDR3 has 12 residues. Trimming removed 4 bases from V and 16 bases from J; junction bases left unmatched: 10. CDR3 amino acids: CASSGGGLSSFF. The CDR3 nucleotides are TGCGCCAGCAGTGGGGGGGGACTCTCGTCCTTCTTC.

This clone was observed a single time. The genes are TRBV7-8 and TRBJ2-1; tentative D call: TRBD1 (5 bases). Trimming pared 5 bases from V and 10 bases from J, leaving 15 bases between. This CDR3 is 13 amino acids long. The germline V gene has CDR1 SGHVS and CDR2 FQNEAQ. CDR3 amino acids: CASSRDWGTEQFF. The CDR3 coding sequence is TGTGCCAGCAGCCGAGATTGGGGCACAGAGCAGTTCTTC.

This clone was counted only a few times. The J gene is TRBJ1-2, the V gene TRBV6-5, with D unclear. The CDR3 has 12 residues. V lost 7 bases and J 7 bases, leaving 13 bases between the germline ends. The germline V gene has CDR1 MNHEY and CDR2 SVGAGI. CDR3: CASTRSGSGYTF. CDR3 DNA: TGTGCCAGCACGCGATCGGGGTCTGGCTACACCTTC.

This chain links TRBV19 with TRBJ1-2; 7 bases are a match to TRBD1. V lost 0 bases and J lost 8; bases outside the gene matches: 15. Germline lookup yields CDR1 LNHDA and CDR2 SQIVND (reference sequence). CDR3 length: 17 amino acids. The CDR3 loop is CASSIEGQSSLRRGYTF. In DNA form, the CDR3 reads TGTGCCAGTAGTATAGAGGGACAGAGCTCTCTACGACGGGGCTACACCTTC.

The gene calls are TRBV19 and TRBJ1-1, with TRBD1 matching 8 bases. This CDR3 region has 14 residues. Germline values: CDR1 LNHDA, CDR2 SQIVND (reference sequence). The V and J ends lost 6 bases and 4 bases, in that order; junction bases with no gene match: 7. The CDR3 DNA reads TGTGCCAGTAGGCAGGACAGGGTAGGCACTGAAGCTTTCTTT. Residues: CASRQDRVGTEAFF.

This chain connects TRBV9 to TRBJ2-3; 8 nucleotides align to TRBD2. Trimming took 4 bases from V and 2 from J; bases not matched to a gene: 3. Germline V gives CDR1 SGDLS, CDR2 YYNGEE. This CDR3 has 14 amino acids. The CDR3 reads CASSTSGYTDTQYF. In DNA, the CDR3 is TGTGCCAGCAGCACTAGCGGTTACACAGATACGCAGTATTTT.